This is a list of T cell receptor beta chains from one sample in a study of T cells in Graves' hyperthyroidism and ophthalmopathy. TCRdb passed the multiplex PCR reads through MiXCR, listing each CDR3 protein once. Found here are roughly 500,000 distinct CDR3 sequences, 40% to 55% of them singletons; the top ten hold 35% to 50%. The specimen sequenced was peripheral blood or thyroid tissue (not recorded which). These receptor sequences come from an adult woman with Graves' disease, either hyperthyroidism or ophthalmopathy (not recorded which). Each CDR3 is given with its conserved first and last residue. D genes are given only for firm matches. Only part of the rows carry a size: once, few, many, or a class if the clone is expanded.

j_call | clone_size | d_call | v_call | cdr3_nt | cdr3_aa
TRBJ2-7 | once | TRBD2 | TRBV7-2 | TGTGCCAGCAGCTTACTTGGGACTAGCGGGAGAAACGAGCAGTACTTC | CASSLLGTSGRNEQYF
TRBJ2-7 | few | NA | TRBV5-4 | TGTGCCAGCAGCGGACAGGCTAGCGGTAACTACGAGCAGTACTTC | CASSGQASGNYEQYF
TRBJ1-1 | many | NA | TRBV12-3/TRBV12-4 | TGTGCCAGCAGACAGGGATACACTGAAGCTTTCTTT | CASRQGYTEAFF
TRBJ1-2 | NA | NA | TRBV14 | TGTGCCAGCAGCCCTAACCGCGTCCTTGGGGCAGGGAGAGACTATGGCTACACCTTC | CASSPNRVLGAGRDYGYTF
TRBJ2-5 | many | NA | TRBV5-1 | TGCGCCAGCAGCTTGGCCCTGACCTCCGAAGAGACCCAGTACTTC | CASSLALTSEETQYF
TRBJ2-7 | once | NA | TRBV29-1 | TGCAGCGTTGAATTCAGTCAGGGGAACGAGCAGTACTTC | CSVEFSQGNEQYF
TRBJ2-2 | NA | NA | TRBV6-1 | TGTGCCAGCAGAGACTGGACAGGGGAGCTGTTTTTT | CASRDWTGELFF
TRBJ2-5 | NA | NA | TRBV2 | TGTGCCAGCAGCCCAGGACTACGAGAAGAGACCCAGTACTTC | CASSPGLREETQYF
TRBJ1-4 | many | NA | TRBV11-2 | TGTGCCAGCAGCCCCGGACGGATTTCAAATGAAAAACTGTTTTTT | CASSPGRISNEKLFF
TRBJ1-5 | NA | TRBD1 | TRBV12-3/TRBV12-4 | TGTGCCAGCAGTTTTACAGGGGGCCTTAGGCCCCAGCATTTT | CASSFTGGLRPQHF
TRBJ1-5 | NA | NA | TRBV19 | TGTGCCACCTCGTCGGTCGGCAATCAGCCCCAGCATTTT | CATSSVGNQPQHF
TRBJ2-7 | NA | TRBD2 | TRBV15 | TGTGCCACCAGCAGGCCAGCGGGAGGGTCTTACGAGCAGTACTTC | CATSRPAGGSYEQYF
TRBJ2-7 | NA | TRBD2 | TRBV14 | TGTGCCAGCAGCAAGGGACTAGCGGGCTGGTCTTCCTACGAGCAGTACTTC | CASSKGLAGWSSYEQYF
TRBJ2-5 | NA | TRBD1 | TRBV7-8 | TGTGCCAGCACTCGGGACAGGGATAGAGAGACCCAGTACTTC | CASTRDRDRETQYF
TRBJ1-5 | NA | NA | TRBV15 | TGTGCCACCAGCGAGGGGGGGAAGAGCAATCAGCCCCAGCATTTT | CATSEGGKSNQPQHF
TRBJ2-5 | NA | NA | TRBV20-1 | TGCAGTGCGGTCCGGAGTTTCGGAGAGACCCAGTACTTC | CSAVRSFGETQYF
TRBJ1-6 | NA | TRBD1 | TRBV4-1 | TGCGCCAGCAGCCCCCAAGTGAGGGACAGTGTCAATTCACCCCTCCACTTT | CASSPQVRDSVNSPLHF
TRBJ2-2 | few | NA | TRBV4-1 | TGCGCCAGCAGCCAAGATCGCCTAGCAGGGAGGACCGGGGAGCTGTTTTTT | CASSQDRLAGRTGELFF
TRBJ1-2 | NA | NA | TRBV10-3 | TGTGCCACCGGACTAGCGGGAGAGTATGGCTACACCTTC | CATGLAGEYGYTF
TRBJ1-5 | few | NA | TRBV4-1 | TGCGCCAGCAGCCTCACCGGGCAGGACAATCAGCCCCAGCATTTT | CASSLTGQDNQPQHF
TRBJ2-7 | NA | NA | TRBV20-1 | TGCAGTGCTAGAGTGGCGGAGTACGAGCAGTACTTC | CSARVAEYEQYF
TRBJ1-2 | many | TRBD1 | TRBV7-8 | TGTGCCAGCAGCCTGGGACAGAAAGACTATGGCTACACCTTC | CASSLGQKDYGYTF
TRBJ1-2 | NA | NA | TRBV19 | TGTGCCAGTACCATGGGGGCAGGCGGCTACACCTTC | CASTMGAGGYTF
TRBJ2-7 | NA | NA | TRBV29-1 | TGCAGCGCCCAATCGAGGAGCTCCTACGAGCAGTACTTC | CSAQSRSSYEQYF
TRBJ1-5 | few | NA | TRBV12-3/TRBV12-4 | TGTGCCAGCAGTTTAGCGCAGGGAAGGGATCAGCCCCAGCATTTT | CASSLAQGRDQPQHF
TRBJ1-2 | NA | NA | TRBV28 | TGTGCCAGCACCCCCGCCGGGCTGACCTATGGCTACACCTTC | CASTPAGLTYGYTF
TRBJ2-7 | NA | NA | TRBV7-9 | TGTGCCAGCAGCTCTGACGGGGGTGGAGACGAGCAGTACTTC | CASSSDGGGDEQYF
TRBJ2-3 | few | NA | TRBV7-3 | TGTGCCAGCAGCTTAACCACTAGCACTAGCACAGATACGCAGTATTTT | CASSLTTSTSTDTQYF
TRBJ1-1 | NA | NA | TRBV29-1 | TGCAGCGCCCTAGGACGGGGGAGACCTGAAGCTTTCTTT | CSALGRGRPEAFF
TRBJ2-7 | many | TRBD1 | TRBV20-1 | TGCAGTCGACAGGGGGAGGGCTACGAGCAGTACTTC | CSRQGEGYEQYF
TRBJ1-5 | many | TRBD1 | TRBV2 | TGTGCCAGCAGTGAGGGAAGAGGGGGCCGCAATCAGCCCCAGCATTTT | CASSEGRGGRNQPQHF
TRBJ2-3 | many | NA | TRBV20-1 | TGCAGTGCCCTGCGAGCTAGCAGTGGCACAGATACGCAGTATTTT | CSALRASSGTDTQYF
TRBJ1-5 | many | NA | TRBV19 | TGTGCCAGTAGTCCTCGCGGCAGACTTTCAAGCAATCAGCCCCAGCATTTT | CASSPRGRLSSNQPQHF
TRBJ2-7 | NA | TRBD2 | TRBV20-1 | TGCAGTGCAGTAGGCGGGGGTGCCTACGAGCAGTACTTC | CSAVGGGAYEQYF
TRBJ2-3 | NA | NA | TRBV7-1 | TGTGCCAGTAAAAATTCGGGACGCACAGATACGCAGTATTTT | CASKNSGRTDTQYF
TRBJ2-6 | NA | NA | TRBV12-3/TRBV12-4 | TGTGCCAGCAGGCGGGGCCTCGGTCGGACTTTC | CASRRGLGRTF
TRBJ2-5 | NA | NA | TRBV29-1 | TGCAGCGTTGCTGAGACCCAAGAGACCCAGTACTTC | CSVAETQETQYF
TRBJ1-1 | NA | NA | TRBV4-3 | TGCGCCAGCAGCCAACAGTCGTACGAAACTGAAGCTTTCTTT | CASSQQSYETEAFF
TRBJ2-5 | NA | NA | TRBV20-1 | TGCAGTGCTAGAGGGCAGAGCTATATCCAGTACTTC | CSARGQSYIQYF
TRBJ2-3 | NA | NA | TRBV7-8 | TGTGCCAGCAGCTTAATCGATTCGGGTACAGATACGCAGTATTTT | CASSLIDSGTDTQYF
TRBJ1-2 | once | TRBD1 | TRBV7-9 | TGTGCCAGCAGCTTACACCTGACAGGGTTATATGGCTACACCTTC | CASSLHLTGLYGYTF
TRBJ2-5 | NA | TRBD1 | TRBV5-4 | TGTGCCAGCAGCGTTGACAGGGGACGGACCCAGTACTTC | CASSVDRGRTQYF
TRBJ2-2 | NA | NA | TRBV12-3/TRBV12-4 | TGTGCCAGCAGTTTCGTGACCGGGGAGCTGTTTTTT | CASSFVTGELFF
TRBJ2-5 | NA | NA | TRBV20-1 | TGCAGTGCTAGACGGGTCGATCAGCCCCAGTACTTC | CSARRVDQPQYF
TRBJ2-5 | NA | TRBD1 | TRBV29-1 | TGCAGCGTTGAAGGGGGAACAGGGGGCCGGCAAGAGACCCAGTACTTC | CSVEGGTGGRQETQYF
TRBJ2-6 | many | NA | TRBV20-1 | TGCAGTGCTAGAGAGCGAGAGAGACCTTCTGGGGCCAACGTCCTGACTTTC | CSARERERPSGANVLTF
TRBJ2-5 | many | TRBD1 | TRBV29-1 | TGCAGCGTGGCGGACAGGGGGCAGACCCAGTACTTC | CSVADRGQTQYF
TRBJ1-5 | once | NA | TRBV20-1 | TGCAGTGCTAGAGAAGGGACAAATCGGCCCCAGCATTTT | CSAREGTNRPQHF
TRBJ1-1 | NA | NA | TRBV29-1 | TGCAGCGTTGAGAGTCGGGGCATGAACACTGAAGCTTTCTTT | CSVESRGMNTEAFF
TRBJ2-5 | NA | NA | TRBV7-9 | TGTGCCAGCAGCCCACTGGCGAATCAAGAGACCCAGTACTTC | CASSPLANQETQYF
TRBJ2-2 | NA | NA | TRBV12-3/TRBV12-4 | TGTGCCAGCACAAAATGGGCCGCAATGAGCACCGGGGAGCTGTTTTTT | CASTKWAAMSTGELFF
TRBJ2-6 | many | NA | TRBV12-3/TRBV12-4 | TGTGCCAGCAGTCCGGGACACTCCTCTGGGGCCAACGTCCTGACTTTC | CASSPGHSSGANVLTF
TRBJ2-1 | NA | TRBD2 | TRBV7-8 | TGTGCCAGCAGCACACCCGGGACTAGCCGTAACAATGAGCAGTTCTTC | CASSTPGTSRNNEQFF
TRBJ1-5 | NA | NA | TRBV15 | TGTGCCACCAGCAGACGGGGGGATCAGCCCCAGCATTTT | CATSRRGDQPQHF
TRBJ2-7 | few | NA | TRBV5-5 | TGTGCCAGCAGCTTGAGTTTTATTGGCTCCTACGAGCAGTACTTC | CASSLSFIGSYEQYF
TRBJ2-7 | many | TRBD1 | TRBV29-1 | TGCAGCGTTAGACAGGGGACGGACGAGCAGTACTTC | CSVRQGTDEQYF
TRBJ2-5 | NA | NA | TRBV29-1 | TGCAGCGTTGGTAGTCCGGGAGAGACCCAGTACTTC | CSVGSPGETQYF
TRBJ2-5 | many | NA | TRBV7-9 | TGTGCCAGCAGCTACTACAGGGAAGAGACCCAGTACTTC | CASSYYREETQYF